The clone carrying this TCR delta chain was seen only a few times. A much bigger clone sits one base away, suggesting this may be a read error. The source of the sample is a study of gamma-delta chains in newborns, infants, children. Study summary: Polyclonal expansion of innate γδ T cells after birth follows microbial exposure.

The CDR3 is made up of 19 amino acids. In germline, CDR1 is GEAIGNYY, CDR2 EKD. TCRdb fed the reads into CATT to redo clone calling. Among about 9,000 delta-chain clones listed, more than 3% were seen once. This sequence joins TRDV2 and TRDJ3; 9 bases are shared with TRDD3. This clonotype originated in a child who was a newborn, infant or young child, either healthy, febrile or measles-vaccinated (not recorded which). The sample comprised blood. CDR3 protein: CACDTVLGDSSWDTRQIFF. As DNA, the CDR3 is TGTGCCTGTGACACCGTACTGGGGGACAGCTCCTGGGACACCCGACAGATTTTTTTC.